Included here is one T cell receptor (beta chain) sequence, with context. Its antigen target is currently unknown. There are no base qualities to consult, and no much larger clone falls within one base. Each collaborating institution followed its own protocols to collect whole blood in K2EDTA tubes. For TCRbeta analysis, collaborator samples were shipped as frozen whole blood, as isolated PBMCs, or as DNA extracted from either sample type. The sample is drawn from a study of blood T cell repertoires in COVID-19 (TCRdb year 2020). In the study overall: Collaborator samples came from the United States, Italy and Spain and covered acute and convalescent phases of COVID-19. HLA class I and class II types, where available, came from metadata supplied by the sample provider rather than from assay-based typing. Subjects who had been exposed to COVID-19, were actively infected with it, or had recovered from it provided the deeply sampled blood TCRbeta repertoires that made up the dataset. The prospective study material was composed of cDNA or gDNA derived from T cells, B-cell-depleted T cells, or PBMCs. Samples came from the ongoing ImmuneRACE study (first 160 participants) plus 1,254 subjects from 6 global collaborators. Sample metadata almost always included a de-identified subject ID, COVID-19 status, age in years and sex. A freely available public database, intended as a resource for researchers studying the immune response to SARS-CoV-2, is where the repertoires were released.

The immunoSEQ Assay, a bias-controlled multiplex PCR, was used to amplify TCRbeta CDR3 regions from genomic DNA. The original pipeline was this. The number of nucleated cells in each sample was estimated from the amplification of reference gene primers within the assay. Sequence reads were collapsed and filtered to measure the absolute abundance of every unique TCRbeta CDR3 rearrangement. For each sample, productive Simpson clonality was calculated as the square root of Simpson's diversity index across productive rearrangements. TCRdb carries this immuneACCESS record with in-frame sequences only. Its versions omit some clonotypes, under half of them owing to an unresolved V gene in the studies checked, with the rest unexplained. The DNA gave D and trimming, while V, J and clone size come from that table. Here the sample has about 160,000 clones; roughly 86% occur a single time. Nearly 15% of the sample goes to the ten largest clones.

In the germline V gene, CDR1 corresponds to SQVTM and CDR2 to ANQGSEA. The junction carries 13 bases between V and J, which are trimmed by 6 bases and 7 bases respectively. From the cysteine up to the phenylalanine, the CDR3 has a length of 12 residues. Here the CDR3 DNA is all that survives: 36 bases in frame from base 1. Broad study findings and their caveats: The amount of clinical and demographic metadata varied by source and participant and was provided uncurated.

The rearrangement joined TRBV29-1 to TRBJ2-4; matching of 6 bases hints at TRBD2 as the D gene. The origin of this receptor is a human donor with acute or convalescent COVID-19. The donor label of this sample is uncertain. The material sequenced was peripheral blood. Here the CDR3 is given as CSVGRDSNIQYF. In nucleotide form, the sequence is TGCAGCGTCGGGCGGGACTCTAACATTCAGTACTTC.